These 9 T cell receptor beta chains share one sample of origin, sequenced in a study of cytomegalovirus exposure and HLA in healthy donors. Both 60 Vbeta primers and 13 Jbeta primers went into the PCR. TCRdb's copy holds only in-frame clones and misses some; the assay was immunoSEQ multiplex PCR. The sample includes 190,000 or so clones, 75% to 85% seen only once; the top ten take 0.6% to 0.7%. Sequencing used PBMCs. The receptors derive from a boy between 10 and 17 years old in good health and CMV-seronegative.

J is TRBJ1-5 and V is TRBV7-9; 7 nucleotides match TRBD1. Germline V CDR1 and CDR2: SEHNR, FQNEAQ (reference sequence). The CDR3 consists of 15 residues. Trimming removed 3 bases from V and 4 bases from J; junction bases left unmatched: 6. CDR3 sequence reads: CASSFRTGNNQPQHF. The CDR3 DNA sequence: TGTGCCAGCAGCTTTAGGACAGGAAATAATCAGCCCCAGCATTTT.

The V call is TRBV27, the J call TRBJ2-1; TRBD2 matches at 10 bases. V lost 8 bases and J lost 7; bases outside the gene matches: 11. The CDR3 consists of 15 residues. Germline V gene sequence: CDR1 MNHEY, CDR2 SMNVEV (reference sequence). As DNA, the CDR3 is TGTGCCAGCGGTCTAGCGGGAGCTTCAAAGAATGAGCAGTTCTTC. Its translation is CASGLAGASKNEQFF.

A remark on this clone: A read error may be the cause here, since a much bigger clone is one base away. The chain combines TRBV30 with TRBJ1-2; D possibly corresponds to TRBD1 (5 bases). Germline-derived CDR1 and CDR2 are GTSNPN and SVGIG (reference sequence). Trimming took 2 bases from V and 10 from J, leaving 14 bases between them. The CDR3 length is 12 residues. This CDR3 is CAWSFRAEVYTF. For the CDR3, the DNA is TGTGCCTGGAGTTTCAGGGCTGAAGTCTACACCTTC.

This chain links TRBV27 with TRBJ2-7; the D is unclear. Trimming took 5 bases from V and 7 from J, leaving 9 bases between them. CDR1 is MNHEY and CDR2 is SMNVEV in the germline V gene (reference sequence). The CDR3 sequence is 11 residues long. CDR3 in DNA: TGTGCCAGCAGTCTAGGTGGGGAGCAGTACTTC. Its protein is CASSLGGEQYF.

The J gene is TRBJ1-1, the V gene TRBV13, with D possibly matching TRBD1 (6 bases). This CDR3 has 13 residues. Trimming pared 6 bases from V and 4 bases from J, leaving 12 bases between. Germline CDR1 reads PRHDT; CDR2 reads FYEKMQ (reference sequence). The CDR3 sequence: CASRTQGFTEAFF. The CDR3 nucleotides are TGTGCCAGCAGGACACAGGGATTCACTGAAGCTTTCTTT. The variable domain in full, with the rest retrieved from reference TRBV13 and TRBJ1-1, is AAGVIQSPRHLIKEKRETATLKCYPIPRHDTVYWYQQGPGQDPQFLISFYEKMQSDKGSIPDRFSAQQFSDYHSELNMSSLELGDSALYFCASRTQGFTEAFFGQGTRLTVV.

The genes are TRBV7-4 and TRBJ1-5; 12 bases are a match to TRBD1. Trimming removed 5 bases from V and 2 bases from J; junction bases left unmatched: 10. The germline V gene encodes CDR1 SGHVT and CDR2 SQSDAQ. The CDR3 consists of 18 residues. CDR3 residues: CASSGEGQGADGNQPQHF. In DNA form, the CDR3 reads TGTGCCAGCAGCGGGGAGGGACAGGGGGCGGACGGCAATCAGCCCCAGCATTTT.

The rearrangement links TRBV7-6 to TRBJ2-2; 8 bases fit TRBD2. The CDR3 contains 18 residues. Trimming took 0 bases from V and 0 from J; bases not matched to a gene: 6. Germline CDR1 is SGHVS and CDR2 is FNYEAQ. The CDR3 is CASSLALSGAPNTGELFF. The DNA of the CDR3 is TGTGCCAGCAGCTTAGCCCTTAGCGGGGCACCGAACACCGGGGAGCTGTTTTTT. Complete variable domain (other parts from reference TRBV7-6 and TRBJ2-2): GAGVSQSPRYKVTKRGQDVALRCDPISGHVSLYWYRQALGQGPEFLTYFNYEAQQDKSGLPNDRFSAERPEGSISTLTIQRTEQRDSAMYRCASSLALSGAPNTGELFFGEGSRLTVL.

Worth noting for this clone: This same CDR3 is encoded by further DNA sequences in the sample. The chain links TRBV7-8 to TRBJ2-1, with D perhaps matching TRBD2 (5 bases). The V gene lost 5 bases and the J gene lost 4 bases, with 9 bases spanning the gap. This CDR3 comprises 13 residues. The V gene's germline CDR1 is SGHVS and CDR2 FQNEAQ. CDR3 residues: CASSPREYNEQFF. The DNA of the CDR3 is TGTGCCAGCAGCCCGAGGGAATACAATGAGCAGTTCTTC.

This chain uses TRBV12-5 with TRBJ1-1; 8 nucleotides align to TRBD1. This CDR3 has 13 residues. CDR1 is LGHNT and CDR2 is FRNRAP in the germline V gene. The V gene end was trimmed by 5 bases and the J gene end by 10 bases; junction bases not matched to a gene: 9. The CDR3 coding sequence is TGTGCTAGTGGTAAGCCATCACAGGGGGTAGCTTTCTTT. The encoded protein is CASGKPSQGVAFF.